Listed below are T cell receptor beta chains from one sample, sequenced in a study of blood T cell repertoires in COVID-19. Repertoires were generated with immunoSEQ multiplex PCR, while TCRdb's copy carries only in-frame clones and drops some. The data hold about 140,000 clones, with 75% to 90% observed a single time. Sequencing input: peripheral blood. The source of these receptors is a woman older than 75 with acute or convalescent COVID-19. The CDR3 runs from the conserved cysteine through the conserved F or W. The order of the fields is V gene, J gene, D gene, clone size, CDR3 protein, CDR3 DNA. A D gene is named only where the DNA matches it firmly. Clone sizes are given selectively: once, few, many, or a class where the clone is expanded.

V: TRBV3-1/TRBV3-2
J: TRBJ1-2
D: NA
size: NA
CDR3: CASSQGESQRNGYTF
DNA: TGTGCCAGCAGCCAAGGGGAGAGCCAACGGAATGGCTACACCTTC

V: TRBV2
J: TRBJ1-2
D: TRBD1
size: NA
CDR3: CASSLGQLSGYTF
DNA: TGTGCCAGCAGCCTGGGACAGCTGAGTGGCTACACCTTC

V: TRBV5-1
J: TRBJ1-1
D: TRBD1
size: few
CDR3: CASSLAGGGTEAFF
DNA: TGCGCCAGCAGCTTGGCAGGGGGAGGAACTGAAGCTTTCTTT

V: TRBV28
J: TRBJ1-2
D: NA
size: NA
CDR3: CASRPRTEGYGYTF
DNA: TGTGCCAGCAGGCCCCGAACGGAGGGCTATGGCTACACCTTC

V: TRBV6-5
J: TRBJ2-2
D: NA
size: NA
CDR3: CASSPGSENTGELFF
DNA: TGTGCCAGCAGCCCCGGGAGCGAGAACACCGGGGAGCTGTTTTTT

V: TRBV20-1
J: TRBJ1-1
D: TRBD1
size: NA
CDR3: CSARGTGSAFF
DNA: TGCAGTGCTAGAGGGACAGGTTCGGCTTTCTTT

V: TRBV2
J: TRBJ2-5
D: TRBD1
size: NA
CDR3: CASRWDRGTQETQYF
DNA: TGTGCCAGCAGGTGGGACAGGGGAACCCAAGAGACCCAGTACTTC

V: TRBV18
J: TRBJ1-2
D: NA
size: NA
CDR3: CASSQMGGAGYGYTF
DNA: TGTGCCAGCTCTCAAATGGGGGGGGCTGGATATGGCTACACCTTC

V: TRBV5-1
J: TRBJ1-1
D: NA
size: NA
CDR3: CASSFSLGLPIVKPQERGAFF
DNA: TGCGCCAGCAGCTTTTCCCTAGGCCTACCGATAGTGAAACCACAAGAGCGGGGAGCTTTCTTT

V: TRBV7-9
J: TRBJ1-4
D: NA
size: few
CDR3: CASSLGDSPNEKLFF
DNA: TGTGCCAGCAGCTTAGGCGACAGTCCTAATGAAAAACTGTTTTTT

V: TRBV28
J: TRBJ2-2
D: TRBD1
size: few
CDR3: CASSLLGGTGGKGELFF
DNA: TGTGCCAGCAGTTTATTAGGGGGGACAGGGGGCAAAGGGGAGCTGTTTTTT

V: TRBV6-1
J: TRBJ1-6
D: NA
size: NA
CDR3: CASSDHDSPLHF
DNA: TGTGCCAGCAGTGATCATGATTCACCCCTCCACTTT

V: TRBV6-1
J: TRBJ1-3
D: NA
size: NA
CDR3: CASSERGIPSGNTIYF
DNA: TGTGCCAGCAGTGAAAGGGGGATCCCCTCTGGAAACACCATATATTTT

V: TRBV19
J: TRBJ2-1
D: TRBD2
size: NA
CDR3: CASSISGVSYNEQFF
DNA: TGTGCCAGTAGTATAAGCGGGGTCTCCTACAATGAGCAGTTCTTC

V: TRBV7-2
J: TRBJ1-1
D: TRBD1
size: NA
CDR3: CASSLRTGNTEAFF
DNA: TGTGCCAGCAGCTTAAGGACAGGGAACACTGAAGCTTTCTTT

V: TRBV5-1
J: TRBJ1-4
D: NA
size: NA
CDR3: CASSPGGRVNEKLFF
DNA: TGCGCCAGCAGCCCGGGGGGACGCGTTAATGAAAAACTGTTTTTT

V: TRBV29-1
J: TRBJ2-3
D: NA
size: NA
CDR3: CSVEGADTQYF
DNA: TGCAGCGTTGAGGGAGCGGATACGCAGTATTTT

V: TRBV7-2
J: TRBJ2-7
D: NA
size: NA
CDR3: CASSSTGGYEQYF
DNA: TGTGCCAGCAGCTCGACAGGCGGCTACGAGCAGTACTTC

V: TRBV14
J: TRBJ2-1
D: NA
size: NA
CDR3: CASSPNRYNEQFF
DNA: TGTGCCAGCAGTCCCAACAGGTACAATGAGCAGTTCTTC

V: TRBV7-2
J: TRBJ2-7
D: TRBD2
size: NA
CDR3: CASSRRSGGASSKQYF
DNA: TGTGCCAGCAGCCGCCGGAGCGGGGGGGCTTCTTCGAAGCAGTACTTC

V: TRBV5-6
J: TRBJ2-7
D: TRBD2
size: NA
CDR3: CASSLSGRDYEQYF
DNA: TGTGCCAGCAGCTTGAGCGGGAGAGACTACGAGCAGTACTTC

V: TRBV5-4
J: TRBJ2-5
D: TRBD2
size: once
CDR3: CASSRTSGQETQYF
DNA: TGTGCCAGCAGCCGTACTAGCGGGCAAGAGACCCAGTACTTC

V: TRBV3-1/TRBV3-2
J: TRBJ1-4
D: TRBD1
size: NA
CDR3: CASSPRTRGEKLFF
DNA: TGTGCCAGCAGCCCCCGGACCAGGGGGGAAAAACTGTTTTTT

V: TRBV6-4
J: TRBJ2-1
D: TRBD2
size: few
CDR3: CASSDSSGGANEQFF
DNA: TGTGCCAGCAGTGACTCTAGCGGGGGGGCCAATGAGCAGTTCTTC

V: TRBV6-5
J: TRBJ1-6
D: NA
size: NA
CDR3: CAIGGRGRYSPLHF
DNA: TGTGCCATTGGGGGCAGGGGAAGATACTCACCCCTCCACTTT

V: TRBV27
J: TRBJ2-3
D: TRBD1
size: NA
CDR3: CASSHLPGQEITDTQYF
DNA: TGTGCCAGCAGCCACCTCCCGGGACAGGAGATCACAGATACGCAGTATTTT

V: TRBV5-4
J: TRBJ2-5
D: TRBD2
size: NA
CDR3: CASRRAGGQETQYF
DNA: TGTGCCAGCAGACGAGCGGGGGGACAAGAGACCCAGTACTTC

V: TRBV5-1
J: TRBJ1-1
D: NA
size: NA
CDR3: CASSQTGPEAFF
DNA: TGCGCCAGCAGCCAGACAGGACCTGAAGCTTTCTTT

V: TRBV15
J: TRBJ2-7
D: NA
size: few
CDR3: CATSQTVTHSYEQYF
DNA: TGTGCCACCAGCCAGACAGTTACTCACTCCTACGAGCAGTACTTC

V: TRBV2
J: TRBJ1-4
D: NA
size: few
CDR3: CASAAGPRGPGEKLFF
DNA: TGTGCCAGCGCAGCAGGACCCAGGGGCCCGGGTGAAAAACTGTTTTTT

V: TRBV18
J: TRBJ1-2
D: TRBD1
size: NA
CDR3: CASSPTSDRDYGYTF
DNA: TGTGCCAGCTCACCTACCTCGGACAGGGACTATGGCTACACCTTC

V: TRBV27
J: TRBJ1-1
D: NA
size: once
CDR3: CASSRVFGGHQNTEAFF
DNA: TGTGCCAGCAGTCGAGTTTTTGGGGGACACCAGAACACTGAAGCTTTCTTT

V: TRBV19
J: TRBJ2-4
D: TRBD1
size: many
CDR3: CASSNPYRGRNIQYF
DNA: TGTGCCAGTAGTAACCCTTACAGGGGGCGTAACATTCAGTACTTC

V: TRBV7-2
J: TRBJ1-1
D: TRBD1
size: once
CDR3: CASSDRGDTEAFF
DNA: TGTGCCAGCAGCGACAGGGGAGATACTGAAGCTTTCTTT

V: TRBV10-3
J: TRBJ1-5
D: NA
size: NA
CDR3: CAISVEGYQPQHF
DNA: TGTGCCATCAGTGTGGAGGGGTATCAGCCCCAGCATTTT

V: TRBV28
J: TRBJ2-5
D: NA
size: NA
CDR3: CASSLIGGQETQYF
DNA: TGTGCCAGCAGTTTAATCGGCGGACAAGAGACCCAGTACTTC

V: TRBV5-6
J: TRBJ2-2
D: NA
size: NA
CDR3: CASSPFEFLNTGELFF
DNA: TGTGCCAGCAGCCCCTTTGAGTTCTTGAACACCGGGGAGCTGTTTTTT

V: TRBV5-4
J: TRBJ2-1
D: TRBD2
size: NA
CDR3: CASSLGLAGGSEQFF
DNA: TGTGCCAGCAGCTTAGGACTAGCGGGGGGCTCTGAGCAGTTCTTC

V: TRBV5-4
J: TRBJ2-6
D: NA
size: NA
CDR3: CASSHRDNSGANVLTF
DNA: TGTGCCAGCAGCCACCGGGACAACTCTGGGGCCAACGTCCTGACTTTC

V: TRBV2
J: TRBJ2-7
D: TRBD1
size: NA
CDR3: CASSDPWTGLYEQYF
DNA: TGTGCCAGCAGTGACCCCTGGACAGGGCTCTACGAGCAGTACTTC

V: TRBV5-1
J: TRBJ1-1
D: TRBD1
size: NA
CDR3: CASRPTGETEAFF
DNA: TGCGCCAGCAGACCGACAGGGGAAACTGAAGCTTTCTTT

V: TRBV11-2
J: TRBJ2-5
D: NA
size: NA
CDR3: CASSSLRQPETQYF
DNA: TGTGCCAGCAGCTCCCTTAGACAGCCGGAGACCCAGTACTTC